The 4 T cell receptor beta chains listed next were all sequenced from one sample in a study of vaccination effects on CD4 cells after COVID-19. Their cognate antigens are unknown. Sequencing was performed with immunoSEQ multiplex PCR; in TCRdb, only in-frame clones are kept and a portion is missing. The top ten hold roughly 1.4% of the sample, which has 65,000 to 75,000 clones, 74% seen once. ViraFEST expansion of antigen-specific CD4+ T cells with viral peptide pools preceded sequencing. CD4+ T cell isolation took place after approximately 11 days of culture. Participants received two doses of either the BNT162b2 or mRNA-1273 vaccine. The sample was CD4+ T cells from PBMCs cultured with HCoV-229E spike peptides, taken after COVID-19 vaccination. Source of these receptors: a human donor who received a COVID-19 vaccine.

V gene TRBV24-1 combines with J gene TRBJ2-1; D is perhaps TRBD1 (6 bases). V lost 9 bases to trimming and J lost 0 bases, with 14 bases between them. The CDR3 spans 15 residues. CDR1 KGHDR and CDR2 SFDVKD come from the germline V gene. This chain's CDR3 is CATRQTGSSYNEQFF. DNA for the CDR3: TGTGCCACCCGACAGACAGGTAGCTCCTACAATGAGCAGTTCTTC.

This clone came up once. The J gene is TRBJ1-1, the V gene TRBV6-5; no definite D call. V lost 3 bases and J 1 base, leaving 15 bases between the germline ends. Germline V gene sequence: CDR1 MNHEY, CDR2 SVGAGI. This CDR3 spans 16 amino acids. In nucleotides, the CDR3 is TGTGCCAGCAGTTATCACAGCCGCGCGGCGAACACTGAAGCTTTCTTT. Its protein is CASSYHSRAANTEAFF.

The V call is TRBV4-3, the J call TRBJ2-2; D might be TRBD1 (5 bases). Trimming took off 6 bases at V and 1 base at J, with 9 bases between the two ends. Germline loops: CDR1 LGHNA, CDR2 YSLEER. The CDR3 consists of 14 residues. The CDR3 spells CASSYDRNTGELFF. In nucleotides, the CDR3 is TGCGCCAGCAGTTATGACAGGAACACCGGGGAGCTGTTTTTT.

The chain recombines TRBV24-1 with TRBJ2-5; 10 bases map to TRBD1. The CDR3 runs to 17 residues. V lost 5 bases and J lost 1; bases outside the gene matches: 9. Looked up from germline, CDR1 is KGHDR and CDR2 is SFDVKD. The CDR3 DNA sequence: TGTGCCACCAGTGCCGACATTAGGACAGGGGGCCAAGAGACCCAGTACTTC. Amino acids: CATSADIRTGGQETQYF.